The clone carrying this T cell receptor beta chain was seen more than once but under ten times. The antigen is not known. The data derive from a study of molecular identifiers for immune sequencing clone quantification. Study results and limitations: Spiked Jurkat TCR RNA equivalent to one cell reportedly surfaced among some 1 million naive cells.

Germline V gene sequence: CDR1 LNHDA, CDR2 SQIVND (reference sequence). The CDR3 runs to 13 residues. V was cut by 5 bases and J by 12 bases, with 16 bases left in between. Sorted inputs of about 19,000 to 1,100,000 cells, with 10%, 30% or 50% RNA, yielded naive CD8 libraries. TCRdb reprocessed the PCR reads with MiXCR, giving one entry per CDR3 protein. The sample holds 400,000 to 600,000 distinct CDR3 sequences; about a quarter are singletons and the top ten take roughly 0.79%. V gene TRBV19 combines with J gene TRBJ1-4; maybe TRBD1 (6 bases). Sequences were obtained from naive CD8+ T cells from blood, with Jurkat cell RNA spiked in. Subset indicated: FACS-sorted CD8+CD4-CCR7+CD45RA+ naive T cells. The sequence derives from a human donor in good health. Some libraries in this study had Jurkat cell RNA spiked in. CDR3 protein: CASSSGALGELFF. CDR3 sequence (DNA): TGTGCCAGTAGTTCGGGGGCCCTGGGGGAACTGTTTTTT.